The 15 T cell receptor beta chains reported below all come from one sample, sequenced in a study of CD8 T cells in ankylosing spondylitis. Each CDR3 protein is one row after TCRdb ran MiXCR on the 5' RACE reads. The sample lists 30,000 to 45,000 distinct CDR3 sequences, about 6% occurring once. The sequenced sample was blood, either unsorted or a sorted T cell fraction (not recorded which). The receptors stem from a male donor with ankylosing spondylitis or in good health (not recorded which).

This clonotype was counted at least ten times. CDR3 in DNA: TGTGCCAGTAGTACGCGAGCAGGGGAATGGCTGAACACTGAAGCTTTCTTT. It is translated as CASSTRAGEWLNTEAFF. The chain links TRBV19 to TRBJ1-1; D might be TRBD1 (6 bases). Germline V gives CDR1 LNHDA, CDR2 SQIVND (reference sequence). Trimming stripped 4 bases from V and 0 bases from J, with 18 bases between. The length of the CDR3 is 17 residues.

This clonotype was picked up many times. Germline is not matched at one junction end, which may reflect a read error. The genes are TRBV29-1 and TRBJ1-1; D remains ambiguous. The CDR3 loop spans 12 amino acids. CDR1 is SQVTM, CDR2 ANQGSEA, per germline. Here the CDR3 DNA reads TGCAGCGTTGAAGTGGGCTTCACTGAAGCCTTCTTT. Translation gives CSVEVGFTEAFF.

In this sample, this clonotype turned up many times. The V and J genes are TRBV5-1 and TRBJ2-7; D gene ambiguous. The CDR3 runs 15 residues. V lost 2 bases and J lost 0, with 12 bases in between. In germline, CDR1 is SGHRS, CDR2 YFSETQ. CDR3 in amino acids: CASSFDGRPSYEQYF. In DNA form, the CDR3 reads TGCGCCAGCAGCTTTGACGGGCGCCCCTCCTACGAGCAGTACTTC.

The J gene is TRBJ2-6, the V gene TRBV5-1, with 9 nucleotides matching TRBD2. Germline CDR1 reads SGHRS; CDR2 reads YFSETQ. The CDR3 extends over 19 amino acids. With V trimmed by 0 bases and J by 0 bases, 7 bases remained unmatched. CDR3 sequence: CASSLEFVAGVSGANVLTF. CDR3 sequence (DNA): TGCGCCAGCAGCTTGGAGTTCGTAGCGGGGGTCTCTGGGGCCAACGTCCTGACTTTC.

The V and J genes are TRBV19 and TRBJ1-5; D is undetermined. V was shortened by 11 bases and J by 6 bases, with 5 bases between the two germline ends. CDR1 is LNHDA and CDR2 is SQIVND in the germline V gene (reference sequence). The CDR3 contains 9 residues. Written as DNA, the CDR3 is TGTGCCTCCGGTCAGCCCCAGCATTTT. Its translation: CASGQPQHF. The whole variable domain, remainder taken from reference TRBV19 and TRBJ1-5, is DGGITQSPKYLFRKEGQNVTLSCEQNLNHDAMYWYRQDPGQGLRLIYYSQIVNDFQKGDIAEGYSVSREKKESFPLTVTSAQKNPTAFYLCASGQPQHFGDGTRLSIL.

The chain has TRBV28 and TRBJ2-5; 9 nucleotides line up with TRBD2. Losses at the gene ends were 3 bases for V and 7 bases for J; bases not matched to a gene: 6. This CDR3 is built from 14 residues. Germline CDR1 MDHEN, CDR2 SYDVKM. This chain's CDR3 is CASSLSGLAATQYF. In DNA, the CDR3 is TGTGCCAGCAGTTTGTCGGGACTAGCCGCGACCCAGTACTTC.

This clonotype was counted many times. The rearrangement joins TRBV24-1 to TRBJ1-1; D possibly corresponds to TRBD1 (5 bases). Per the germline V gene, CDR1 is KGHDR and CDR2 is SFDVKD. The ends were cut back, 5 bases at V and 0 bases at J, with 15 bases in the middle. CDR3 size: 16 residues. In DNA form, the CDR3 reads TGTGCCACCAGTGGGCCGGGGGTCGGTTTGAACACTGAAGCTTTCTTT. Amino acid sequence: CATSGPGVGLNTEAFF.

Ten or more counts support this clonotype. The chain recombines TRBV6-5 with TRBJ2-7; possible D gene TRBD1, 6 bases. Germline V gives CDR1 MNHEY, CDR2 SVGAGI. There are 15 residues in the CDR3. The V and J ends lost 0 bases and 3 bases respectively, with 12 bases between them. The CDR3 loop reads CASSYSLRGHYEQYF. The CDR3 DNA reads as TGTGCCAGCAGTTACTCTCTCCGGGGACACTACGAGCAGTACTTC.

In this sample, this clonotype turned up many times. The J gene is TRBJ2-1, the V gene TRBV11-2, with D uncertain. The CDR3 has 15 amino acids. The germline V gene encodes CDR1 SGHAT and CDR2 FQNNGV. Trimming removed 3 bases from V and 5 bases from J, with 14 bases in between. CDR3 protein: CASSFITDADNEQFF. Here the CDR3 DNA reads TGTGCCAGCAGCTTTATAACGGACGCCGACAATGAGCAGTTCTTC.

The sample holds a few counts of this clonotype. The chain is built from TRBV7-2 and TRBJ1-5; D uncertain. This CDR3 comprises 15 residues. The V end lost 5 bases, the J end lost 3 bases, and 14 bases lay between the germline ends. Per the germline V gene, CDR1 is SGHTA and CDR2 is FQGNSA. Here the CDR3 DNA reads TGTGCCAGCAGCCCACCCCGCAGCCTCAATCAGCCCCAGCATTTT. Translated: CASSPPRSLNQPQHF.

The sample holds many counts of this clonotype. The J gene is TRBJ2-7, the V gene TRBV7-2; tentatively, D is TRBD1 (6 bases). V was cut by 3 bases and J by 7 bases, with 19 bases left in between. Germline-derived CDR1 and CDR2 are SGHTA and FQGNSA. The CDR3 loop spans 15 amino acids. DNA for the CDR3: TGTGCCAGCAGCTTGGTCTCGCAGGGGTCCCGGGAGCAGTACTTC. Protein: CASSLVSQGSREQYF.

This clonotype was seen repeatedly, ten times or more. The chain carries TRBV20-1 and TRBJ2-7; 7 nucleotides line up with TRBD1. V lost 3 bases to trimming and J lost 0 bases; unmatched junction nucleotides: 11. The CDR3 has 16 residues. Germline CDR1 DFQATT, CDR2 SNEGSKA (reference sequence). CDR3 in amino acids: CSARSGGQISSYEQYF. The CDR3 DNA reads TGCAGTGCTAGGAGTGGGGGACAGATTAGCTCCTACGAGCAGTACTTC.

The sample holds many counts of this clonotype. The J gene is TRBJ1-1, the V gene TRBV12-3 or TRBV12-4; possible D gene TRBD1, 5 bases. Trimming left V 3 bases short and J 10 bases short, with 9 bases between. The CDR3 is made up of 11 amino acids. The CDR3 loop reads CASSFRQGAFF. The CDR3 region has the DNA TGTGCCAGCAGTTTCAGGCAGGGAGCTTTCTTT.

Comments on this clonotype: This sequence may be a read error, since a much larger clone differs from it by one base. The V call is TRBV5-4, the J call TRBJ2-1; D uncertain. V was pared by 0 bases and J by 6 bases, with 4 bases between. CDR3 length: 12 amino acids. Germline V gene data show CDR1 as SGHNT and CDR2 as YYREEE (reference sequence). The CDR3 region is CASSLESNEQFF. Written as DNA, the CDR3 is TGTGCCAGCAGCTTGGAAAGCAATGAGCAGTTCTTC. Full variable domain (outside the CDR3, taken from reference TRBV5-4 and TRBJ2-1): ETGVTQSPTHLIKTRGQQVTLRCSSQSGHNTVSWYQQALGQGPQFIFQYYREEENGRGNFPPRFSGLQFPNYSSELNVNALELDDSALYLCASSLESNEQFFGPGTRLTVL.

The CDR3 is CASSQDPRPAGGSDTQYF. DNA for the CDR3: TGTGCCAGCAGCCAAGACCCACGACCAGCGGGAGGGTCAGATACGCAGTATTTT. The chain has TRBV3-1 and TRBJ2-3, with 10 nucleotides matching TRBD2. CDR1 and CDR2 from the germline V gene are LGHDT and YNNKEL (reference sequence). With V trimmed by 0 bases and J by 4 bases, 10 bases remained unmatched. CDR3 length: 18 residues.